What follows are 17 T cell receptor beta chains derived from one specimen sequenced in a study of T-cell reconstitution after alpha-beta-depleted transplantation in children. Researchers prepared the TCRbeta library using unique molecular identifiers, the study reports. One entry per CDR3 protein, called by TCRdb with MiXCR from the PCR reads. This table has some 450,000 distinct CDR3 sequences, approximately 41% appearing once. The sequenced sample was PBMCs, obtained before TCRalphabeta/CD19-depleted stem cell transplant. These receptors were collected from a girl aged 2 to 10 with aplastic anemia, due to receive a stem cell transplant.

At least ten counts were recorded for this clonotype. The chain joins TRBV29-1 to TRBJ2-1; 7 bases agree with TRBD1. The CDR3 spans 13 residues. The V gene's germline CDR1 is SQVTM and CDR2 ANQGSEA. The V and J ends lost 4 bases and 5 bases, in that order; junction bases with no gene match: 5. The CDR3 here is CSVGRGQHNEQFF. The CDR3 nucleotides read TGCAGCGTTGGCAGGGGACAGCACAATGAGCAGTTCTTC.

This clonotype was recorded a few times. This chain connects TRBV20-1 to TRBJ2-5; D is ambiguous. Germline V gives CDR1 DFQATT, CDR2 SNEGSKA (reference sequence). V shed 3 bases and J shed 5 bases, with 10 bases lying between them. The CDR3 covers 12 residues. CDR3 sequence reads: CSARVGSETQYF. The CDR3 DNA follows: TGCAGTGCTAGGGTTGGGTCGGAGACCCAGTACTTC.

This clonotype was observed a handful of times. V usage is TRBV12-3 or TRBV12-4 and J usage is TRBJ2-1; tentatively, D is TRBD1 or TRBD2 (5 bases each). This CDR3 spans 14 amino acids. V lost 5 bases, J lost 4 bases, and 12 bases lay in between. The CDR3 DNA follows: TGTGCCAGCAGTCCTGGGGGTATTTACAATGAGCAGTTCTTC. Its protein product is CASSPGGIYNEQFF.

V and J are TRBV28 and TRBJ2-1, with 12 bases identical to TRBD2. V lost 7 bases and J lost 5; bases outside the gene matches: 6. This CDR3 spans 15 amino acids. Germline V gene lookup returns CDR1 MDHEN and CDR2 SYDVKM. The CDR3 DNA is TGTGCCAGCAACCAAGGACTAGCGGGGCACAATGAGCAGTTCTTC. Its translation: CASNQGLAGHNEQFF.

This clonotype was counted between two and nine times. The J gene is TRBJ2-1, the V gene TRBV20-1, with 13 bases aligning to TRBD2. V trimming: 5 bases; J trimming: 4 bases; junction bases outside the gene matches: 5. The CDR3 is 15 residues long. CDR1 DFQATT and CDR2 SNEGSKA come from the germline V gene (reference sequence). The CDR3 DNA sequence: TGCAGTGCTCGGGGACTAGCGGGAAGTTACAATGAGCAGTTCTTC. It translates to CSARGLAGSYNEQFF.

This clonotype appeared a single time. This may be a read error, as it is one base from a much larger clone. J is TRBJ2-3 and V is TRBV7-9; no clear D gene. Germline V gene lookup returns CDR1 SEHNR and CDR2 FQNEAQ (reference sequence). The CDR3 contains 15 residues. This CDR3 reads CASSPQSASTDRQYF. In DNA form, the CDR3 reads TGTGCCAGCAGCCCCCAGAGTGCGAGCACAGATAGGCAGTATTTT.

The rearrangement joins TRBV19 to TRBJ1-5; D possibly corresponds to TRBD1 (6 bases). V was pared by 5 bases and J by 5 bases, with 10 bases between. CDR1 and CDR2 (germline): LNHDA, SQIVND (reference sequence). The CDR3 totals 13 residues. CDR3 residues: CASSVQGDQPQHF. CDR3 coding DNA: TGTGCCAGTAGTGTACAGGGAGATCAGCCCCAGCATTTT.

The chain uses TRBV9 and TRBJ2-7; D may be TRBD2 (7 bases). CDR1 SGDLS and CDR2 YYNGEE come from the germline V gene. The CDR3 totals 13 residues. Trimming left V 4 bases short and J 2 bases short, with 10 bases between. CDR3 protein: CASSQGGAYEQYF. The CDR3 DNA sequence: TGTGCCAGCAGCCAAGGGGGGGCCTACGAGCAGTACTTC. Filled out from reference TRBV9 and TRBJ2-7, the complete variable domain reads DSGVTQTPKHLITATGQRVTLRCSPRSGDLSVYWYQQSLDQGLQFLIQYYNGEERAKGNILERFSAQQFPDLHSELNLSSLELGDSALYFCASSQGGAYEQYFGPGTRLTVT.

The V and J genes are TRBV4-1 and TRBJ2-7; 11 positions match TRBD2. The ends lost 1 base at V and 4 bases at J; junction bases unmatched: 3. The CDR3 runs 15 residues. In germline, CDR1 is MGHRA, CDR2 YSYEKL. The CDR3 reads CASSQVAGGQYEQYF. The CDR3 DNA follows: TGCGCCAGCAGCCAAGTAGCGGGGGGGCAATACGAGCAGTACTTC.

About this clonotype: At one end the junction does not follow the germline gene, possibly because of a read error. The V gene is TRBV18, the J gene TRBJ2-3, with 8 positions matching TRBD1. The CDR3 extends over 17 amino acids. The V gene's germline CDR1 is KGHSH and CDR2 LQKENI. DNA for the CDR3: TGTGCCAGCTCACCTCCATCGGACAGGGAAAGCACAGATACGCAGTTTTTT. Encoded protein: CASSPPSDRESTDTQFF.

The chain employs TRBV4-1 and TRBJ2-3; 9 bases line up with TRBD1. V gave up 5 bases and J gave up 7 bases; unmatched junction bases: 10. CDR1 and CDR2 from the germline V gene are MGHRA and YSYEKL. This CDR3 is 15 amino acids long. This chain's CDR3 is CASSTQGAQGHTQYF. The CDR3 DNA sequence: TGCGCCAGCAGCACACAGGGGGCGCAGGGACATACGCAGTATTTT.

This clonotype has a count of ten or more. The gene calls are TRBV20-1 and TRBJ1-2; tentatively, D is TRBD1 (5 bases). Germline-derived CDR1 and CDR2 are DFQATT and SNEGSKA (reference sequence). The V and J ends lost 4 bases and 0 bases respectively, with 21 bases between them. The CDR3 extends over 17 amino acids. This CDR3 reads CSATNTPGLPANYGYTF. In DNA, the CDR3 is TGCAGTGCTACGAATACCCCGGGACTTCCAGCTAACTATGGCTACACCTTC.

This clonotype was seen ten or more times. This chain links TRBV12-3 or TRBV12-4 with TRBJ2-1; D not resolved. The length of the CDR3 is 14 residues. Trimming took 5 bases from V and 5 from J, leaving 13 bases between them. CDR3 DNA sequence: TGTGCCAGCAGTACCCCATTACGGGACAATGAGCAGTTCTTC. It is translated as CASSTPLRDNEQFF.

This clonotype was found a few times. CDR3 amino acids: CASSPTSGNTIYF. CDR3 nucleotide sequence: TGTGCCAGCAGCCCCACCTCTGGAAACACCATATATTTT. V gene TRBV7-9 combines with J gene TRBJ1-3; no definite D call. The CDR3 consists of 13 residues. Between the trimmed V and J ends, which lost 5 bases and 0 bases, there was a span of 5 bases. Germline V gives CDR1 SEHNR, CDR2 FQNEAQ (reference sequence).

A note on this clonotype: A junction boundary mismatches the germline segment, possibly from a read error. The rearrangement joins TRBV6-5 to TRBJ2-3, with unresolved D. Per germline, CDR1 MNHEY and CDR2 SVGAGI. The CDR3 spans 16 residues. The CDR3 spells CASSDSIDLSGDTQYF. CDR3 bases: TGTGCCAGCAGTGACTCGATAGATTTGTCGGGAGATACGCAGTATTTT.

This clonotype was seen more than once but under ten times. J is TRBJ1-6 and V is TRBV12-3 or TRBV12-4; TRBD1 matches at 8 bases. Trimming took 3 bases from V and 9 from J; bases not matched to a gene: 7. There are 15 residues in the CDR3. Written as DNA, the CDR3 is TGTGCCAGCAGTTTGGACAGGGTAGGGATTTCACCCCTCCACTTT. This translates into CASSLDRVGISPLHF.

Remarks on this clonotype: This clone may be a read error of a much larger clone one base away. The genes are TRBV12-3 or TRBV12-4 and TRBJ2-1; possible D gene TRBD2, 5 bases. The CDR3 loop spans 17 amino acids. The ends were cut back, 5 bases at V and 0 bases at J, with 17 bases in the middle. The CDR3 coding sequence is TGTGCCAGCAGTAAACGACAAGCGGAGGTCTCCTACAATGAGCAGTTCTTC. Protein sequence: CASSKRQAEVSYNEQFF.